Detailed here is one TCR beta chain. This sample is part of a study of TIL therapy for anti-PD-1-resistant metastatic lung cancer. The sample's time point: pre-treatment sample, taken before nivolumab and TIL therapy. Sequencing used immunoSEQ v3. Data came from immunoSEQ multiplex PCR; TCRdb stores just in-frame clones and leaves some out. The repertoire holds tens of thousands of clones, about 79% seen once, with 2.5% to 3% in the top ten. The receptor's source is a woman aged 30 to 85 with non-small cell lung cancer. Source: blood, taken at baseline.

CDR3 sequence (DNA): TGTGCCAGCCAGGGGGTGGGTAATGAGCAGTTCTTC. Amino acid sequence: CASQGVGNEQFF. The chain joins TRBV5-4 to TRBJ2-1; 7 nucleotides match TRBD1. Germline V CDR1 and CDR2: SGHNT, YYREEE (reference sequence). The CDR3 consists of 12 residues. Trimming cost V 7 bases and J 7 bases; bases outside gene matches: 5.